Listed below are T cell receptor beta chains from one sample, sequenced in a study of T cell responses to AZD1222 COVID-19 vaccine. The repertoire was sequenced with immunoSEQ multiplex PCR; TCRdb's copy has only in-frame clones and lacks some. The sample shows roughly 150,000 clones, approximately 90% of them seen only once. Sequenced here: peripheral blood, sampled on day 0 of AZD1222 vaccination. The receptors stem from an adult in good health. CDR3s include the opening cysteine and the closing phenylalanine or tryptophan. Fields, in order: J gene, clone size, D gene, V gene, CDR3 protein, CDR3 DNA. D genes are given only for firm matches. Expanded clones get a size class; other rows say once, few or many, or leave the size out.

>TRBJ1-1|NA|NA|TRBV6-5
CASSLTRTISEAFF
TGTGCCAGCAGTCTCACGAGGACAATTTCTGAAGCTTTCTTT
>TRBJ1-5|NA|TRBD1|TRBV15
CATGQELSNQPQHF
TGTGCCACCGGACAGGAGTTAAGCAATCAGCCCCAGCATTTT
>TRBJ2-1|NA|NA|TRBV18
CASSPSTQGIGNEQFF
TGTGCCAGCTCACCATCGACCCAGGGGATAGGGAATGAGCAGTTCTTC
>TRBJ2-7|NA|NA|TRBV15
CATSREITGSYEQYF
TGTGCCACCAGCAGAGAAATAACAGGGTCCTACGAGCAGTACTTC
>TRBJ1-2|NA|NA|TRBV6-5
CASGERARYGYTF
TGTGCCAGTGGCGAGAGGGCTCGCTATGGCTACACCTTC
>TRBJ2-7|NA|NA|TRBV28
CASSTENSYEQYF
TGTGCCAGTTCGACAGAAAACTCCTACGAGCAGTACTTC
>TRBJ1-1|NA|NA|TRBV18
CASSPPGASGNTEAFF
TGTGCCAGCTCACCACCTGGGGCCAGTGGGAACACTGAAGCTTTCTTT
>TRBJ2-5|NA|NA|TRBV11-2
CASSPGYETQYF
TGTGCCAGCAGCCCCGGGTATGAGACCCAGTACTTC
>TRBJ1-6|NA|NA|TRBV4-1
CASSQVSGRENSPLHF
TGCGCCAGCAGCCAAGTATCCGGACGGGAGAATTCACCCCTCCACTTT
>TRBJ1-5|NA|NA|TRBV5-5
CASSVSGISNQPQHF
TGTGCCAGCAGCGTATCAGGGATTAGCAATCAGCCCCAGCATTTT
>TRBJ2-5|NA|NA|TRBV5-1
CASSLVAQETQYF
TGCGCCAGCAGCTTGGTCGCCCAAGAGACCCAGTACTTC
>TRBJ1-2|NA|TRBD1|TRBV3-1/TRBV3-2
CASSLRGDWDGYTF
TGTGCCAGCAGCCTCAGGGGGGACTGGGATGGCTACACCTTC
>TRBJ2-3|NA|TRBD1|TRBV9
CASSVQGASSTDTQYF
TGTGCCAGCAGCGTACAGGGGGCGTCTAGCACAGATACGCAGTATTTT
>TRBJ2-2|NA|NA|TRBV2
CASSEVWGNTGELFF
TGTGCCAGCAGTGAAGTATGGGGCAACACCGGGGAGCTGTTTTTT
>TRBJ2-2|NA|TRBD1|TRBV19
CASSAYNATGGNTGELFF
TGTGCCAGTAGTGCCTACAACGCGACAGGGGGAAACACCGGGGAGCTGTTTTTT
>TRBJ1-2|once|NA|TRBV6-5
CASSYLQGGGDGYTF
TGTGCCAGCAGTTACCTCCAGGGAGGGGGAGATGGCTACACCTTC
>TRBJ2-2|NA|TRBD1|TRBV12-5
CASGLDFTGTGTGELFF
TGTGCTAGTGGTTTGGACTTTACCGGGACAGGGACCGGGGAGCTGTTTTTT